A single sample gave rise to the 14 T cell receptor beta chains below, sequenced in a study of cytomegalovirus exposure and HLA in healthy donors (dated by TCRdb to about 2017). Library generation was performed with the immunoSEQ multiplex PCR assay. For the multiplex PCR, a mixture combining 60 forward primers for TCR Vbeta segments and 13 reverse primers for TCR Jbeta segments was used. TCRdb retrieved this table from immuneACCESS and kept in-frame rearrangements only. Not all clones are present; in checked studies, unresolved V genes account for under half, and no reason is known for the remainder. The sample table records about 100,000 clones; around 85% of these occur just once. Approximately 2.1% of the sample comes from the top ten. Sequenced input: PBMCs. These TCRs come from a man aged 25-45 years in good health and CMV-seronegative.

The chain couples TRBV5-1 to TRBJ1-4; 7 nucleotides agree with TRBD1. This CDR3 is built from 14 residues. Germline CDR1 and CDR2: SGHRS and YFSETQ. The trim removed 7 bases at V and 3 bases at J, leaving 6 bases unmatched. DNA of the CDR3: TGCGCCAGCGGCTCGGGGACAGCTAATGAAAAACTGTTTTTT. Amino acids: CASGSGTANEKLFF.

V gene TRBV7-8 combines with J gene TRBJ2-4; 7 bases are shared with TRBD2. The CDR3 is 15 residues long. V gave up 5 bases and J gave up 8 bases; unmatched junction bases: 12. Germline CDR1 and CDR2: SGHVS and FQNEAQ. CDR3 residues: CASSPTVGAGDIQYF. In nucleotides, the CDR3 is TGTGCCAGCAGCCCAACCGTGGGCGCGGGGGACATTCAGTACTTC.

V usage is TRBV29-1 and J usage is TRBJ2-2; 7 nucleotides line up with TRBD1. The CDR3 spans 14 residues. V lost 4 bases, J lost 5 bases, and 7 bases stayed unmatched. The germline gives CDR1 SQVTM, CDR2 ANQGSEA. CDR3 in amino acids: CSVGWPGGTGELFF. CDR3 DNA sequence: TGCAGCGTTGGCTGGCCAGGGGGTACCGGGGAGCTGTTTTTT.

The chain has TRBV5-1 and TRBJ1-2; 7 positions agree with TRBD1. The CDR3 is made up of 14 amino acids. The germline gives CDR1 SGHRS, CDR2 YFSETQ. V shed 0 bases, J shed 8 bases, and the junction held 7 bases outside the gene matches. This CDR3 reads CASSLGQGTEGYTF. For the CDR3, the DNA is TGCGCCAGCAGCTTGGGACAGGGAACGGAAGGCTACACCTTC. Full variable domain (missing parts from reference TRBV5-1 and TRBJ1-2): KAGVTQTPRYLIKTRGQQVTLSCSPISGHRSVSWYQQTPGQGLQFLFEYFSETQRNKGNFPGRFSGRQFSNSRSEMNVSTLELGDSALYLCASSLGQGTEGYTFGSGTRLTVV.

This chain uses TRBV6-5 with TRBJ1-4; 10 bases map to TRBD1. This CDR3 comprises 14 residues. Germline CDR1 is MNHEY and CDR2 is SVGAGI. V was clipped by 6 bases and J by 10 bases; unmatched bases: 8. The CDR3 nucleotides read TGTGCCAGCAGCAAGACAGGGGGCGATACAAAACTGTTTTTT. This codes for CASSKTGGDTKLFF.

The chain combines TRBV5-1 with TRBJ1-4, with TRBD1 matching over 7 bases. The CDR3 runs to 13 residues. The ends lost 5 bases at V and 7 bases at J; junction bases unmatched: 5. CDR1 and CDR2 (germline): SGHRS, YFSETQ. The CDR3 sequence is CASRTGQGEKLFF. For the CDR3, the DNA is TGCGCCAGCAGGACAGGGCAGGGTGAAAAACTGTTTTTT.

This chain connects TRBV2 to TRBJ2-1; maybe TRBD1 (5 bases). Germline V gives CDR1 SNHLY, CDR2 FYNNEI. The germline V and J ends were trimmed by 11 bases and 4 bases, with 12 bases remaining between them. The CDR3 extends over 12 amino acids. The CDR3 sequence is CAGHSEYNEQFF. The CDR3 DNA sequence: TGTGCCGGACACTCGGAATACAATGAGCAGTTCTTC.

This chain uses TRBV7-9 with TRBJ2-1, with a weak D call TRBD2 (6 bases). V was cut by 0 bases and J by 8 bases, with 17 bases left in between. CDR1 is SEHNR, CDR2 FQNEAQ, per germline (reference sequence). The CDR3 has 16 residues. The chain's CDR3 is CASSLALGGAFHEQFF. The CDR3, as DNA: TGTGCCAGCAGCTTAGCGCTGGGGGGAGCGTTTCATGAGCAGTTCTTC. Supplemented by reference TRBV7-9 and TRBJ2-1, the full variable domain reads DTGVSQNPRHKITKRGQNVTFRCDPISEHNRLYWYRQTLGQGPEFLTYFQNEAQLEKSRLLSDRFSAERPKGSFSTLEIQRTEQGDSAMYLCASSLALGGAFHEQFFGPGTRLTVL.

J is TRBJ2-7 and V is TRBV6-6; 9 bases line up with TRBD1. Trimming cost V 6 bases and J 4 bases; bases outside gene matches: 7. The CDR3 is made up of 14 amino acids. Germline V gives CDR1 MNHNY, CDR2 SVGAGI (reference sequence). CDR3 amino acids: CASSYRGPSYEQYF. For the CDR3, the DNA is TGTGCCAGCAGCTACAGGGGGCCGAGTTACGAGCAGTACTTC.

This clone came up once. The chain links TRBV4-1 to TRBJ1-5; tentative D call: TRBD1 (6 bases). This CDR3 is 17 amino acids long. Germline V gene data show CDR1 as MGHRA and CDR2 as YSYEKL. V shed 2 bases and J shed 2 bases, with 16 bases lying between them. CDR3 residues: CASSQLITGLGNQPQHF. DNA for the CDR3: TGCGCCAGCAGCCAACTCATTACAGGGCTGGGCAATCAGCCCCAGCATTTT.

V gene TRBV30 combines with J gene TRBJ2-3, with 14 bases matching TRBD2. V shed 1 base, J shed 5 bases, and the junction held 14 bases outside the gene matches. CDR1 is GTSNPN and CDR2 is SVGIG in the germline V gene (reference sequence). This CDR3 spans 19 amino acids. CDR3 amino acids: CAWSDPVEGLAGAEDTQYF. The CDR3, as DNA: TGTGCCTGGAGTGACCCCGTCGAGGGACTAGCGGGAGCCGAAGATACGCAGTATTTT.

Comment on this clone: One end of the junction varies from germline; a read error may be responsible. The chain combines TRBV11-2 with TRBJ2-4, with 9 bases that match TRBD1. Germline assignment: CDR1 SGHAT and CDR2 FQNNGV. CDR3 length equals 12 residues. This chain's CDR3 is CASSLRGTGNHF. The CDR3 bases are TGTGCCAGCAGCCTCCGGGGGACAGGGAATCACTTC.

The genes are TRBV2 and TRBJ1-2, with D unresolved. The ends were cut back, 4 bases at V and 0 bases at J, with 6 bases in the middle. This CDR3 is built from 13 residues. The germline V gene encodes CDR1 SNHLY and CDR2 FYNNEI. The CDR3 protein is CASSGGSNYGYTF. Written as DNA, the CDR3 is TGTGCCAGCAGTGGAGGTTCTAACTATGGCTACACCTTC.

This sequence joins TRBV5-4 and TRBJ2-7; D unclear. V shed 3 bases and J shed 5 bases, with 15 bases lying between them. The CDR3 runs to 14 residues. Germline CDR1 is SGHNT and CDR2 is YYREEE (reference sequence). In DNA form, the CDR3 reads TGTGCCAGCAGCTCCTTTCCCGGTTCCCACGAGCAGTACTTC. Protein: CASSSFPGSHEQYF.